This T cell receptor beta chain is from a study of cytomegalovirus exposure and HLA in healthy donors. For this clone: Distinct nucleotide sequences in the sample also encode this CDR3.

This CDR3 has 13 amino acids. 13 Jbeta primers and 60 Vbeta primers were used for the PCR. The data were produced by immunoSEQ multiplex PCR, yet TCRdb's version contains in-frame clones alone and is incomplete. The profile shows about 84,000 clones, about nine tenths of them singletons. The chain links TRBV21-1 to TRBJ2-3; the table gives TRBD2 as D, unverified against the DNA. TRBV21-1 is listed as a pseudogene. Sequenced material: PBMCs. This clonotype originated in a man younger than 30 in good health and CMV-seronegative. CDR3: CASSMTKAGTQYF. CDR3 sequence (DNA): TGTGCCAGCAGCATGACTAAAGCAGGCACGCAGTATTTT.